This entry is about one T cell receptor (beta chain). Other DNA sequences in the sample encode the same CDR3. This sample is part of a study of blood T cell repertoires in COVID-19. Overall study: Spain, Italy and the United States supplied samples that represented acute and convalescent COVID-19. PBMCs, B-cell-depleted T cells, or T cells were the source of the cDNA or gDNA that made up the material.

Per the original methods: Quantification of nucleated cells was approximated via reference gene primer amplification. The protocol was immunoSEQ multiplex PCR, while the TCRdb copy is restricted to in-frame clones and leaves out a portion. V and J calls and clone size are given by that table; D and trimming were obtained from the DNA. The profile shows approximately 37,000 clones, approximately 91% of them singletons. The V end was cut by 1 base, the J end by 6 bases, with 4 bases between. This CDR3 comprises 11 residues. Per germline, CDR1 MGHRA and CDR2 YSYEKL. Specimen: peripheral blood. V and J are TRBV4-1 and TRBJ2-7, with D hard to call. The clonotype was recovered from a man aged 50-59 years with active COVID-19. The CDR3 coding sequence is TGCGCCAGCAGCCAAGCAGGCGAGCAGTACTTC. This translates into CASSQAGEQYF.